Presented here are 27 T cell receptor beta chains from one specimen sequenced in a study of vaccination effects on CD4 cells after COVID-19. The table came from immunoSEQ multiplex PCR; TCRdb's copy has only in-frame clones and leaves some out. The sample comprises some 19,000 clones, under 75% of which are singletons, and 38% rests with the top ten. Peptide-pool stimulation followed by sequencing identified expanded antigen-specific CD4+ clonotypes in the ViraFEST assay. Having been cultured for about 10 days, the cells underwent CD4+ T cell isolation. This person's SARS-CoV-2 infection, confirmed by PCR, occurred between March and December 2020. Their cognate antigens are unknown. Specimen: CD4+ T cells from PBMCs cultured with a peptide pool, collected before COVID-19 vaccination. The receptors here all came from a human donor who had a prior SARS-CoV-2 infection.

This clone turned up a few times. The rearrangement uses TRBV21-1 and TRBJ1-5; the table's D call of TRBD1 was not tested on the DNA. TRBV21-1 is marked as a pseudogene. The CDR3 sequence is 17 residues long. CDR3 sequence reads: CASSKRQVGCRNQPQHF. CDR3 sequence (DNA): TGTGCCAGCAGCAAAAGACAGGTAGGGTGTCGCAATCAGCCCCAGCATTTT.

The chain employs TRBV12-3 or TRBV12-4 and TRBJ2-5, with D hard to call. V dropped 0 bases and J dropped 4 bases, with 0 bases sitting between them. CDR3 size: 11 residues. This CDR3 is CASSLAETQYF. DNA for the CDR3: TGTGCCAGCAGTTTAGCAGAGACCCAGTACTTC.

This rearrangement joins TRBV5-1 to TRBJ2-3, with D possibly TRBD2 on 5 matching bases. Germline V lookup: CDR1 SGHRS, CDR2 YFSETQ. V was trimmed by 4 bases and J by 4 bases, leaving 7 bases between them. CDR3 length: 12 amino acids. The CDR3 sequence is CASSTEADTQYF. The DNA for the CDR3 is TGCGCCAGCAGCACGGAGGCAGATACGCAGTATTTT. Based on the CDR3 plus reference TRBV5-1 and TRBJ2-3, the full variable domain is KAGVTQTPRYLIKTRGQQVTLSCSPISGHRSVSWYQQTPGQGLQFLFEYFSETQRNKGNFPGRFSGRQFSNSRSEMNVSTLELGDSALYLCASSTEADTQYFGPGTRLTVL.

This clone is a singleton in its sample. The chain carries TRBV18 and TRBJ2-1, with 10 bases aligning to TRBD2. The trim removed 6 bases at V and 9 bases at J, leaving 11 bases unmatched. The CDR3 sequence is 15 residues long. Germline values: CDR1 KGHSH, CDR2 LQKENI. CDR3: CASSPGLAERGEQFF. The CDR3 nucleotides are TGTGCCAGCTCCCCCGGACTAGCGGAGAGGGGTGAGCAGTTCTTC.

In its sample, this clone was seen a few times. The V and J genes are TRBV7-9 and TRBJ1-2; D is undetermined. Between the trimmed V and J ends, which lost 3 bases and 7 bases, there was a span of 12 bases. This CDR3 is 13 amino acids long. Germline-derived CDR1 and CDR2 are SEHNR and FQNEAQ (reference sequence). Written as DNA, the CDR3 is TGTGCCAGCAGCTTTGAACAGTTGAGTGGCTACACCTTC. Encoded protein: CASSFEQLSGYTF. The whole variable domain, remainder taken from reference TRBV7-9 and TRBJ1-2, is DTGVSQNPRHKITKRGQNVTFRCDPISEHNRLYWYRQTLGQGPEFLTYFQNEAQLEKSRLLSDRFSAERPKGSFSTLEIQRTEQGDSAMYLCASSFEQLSGYTFGSGTRLTVV.

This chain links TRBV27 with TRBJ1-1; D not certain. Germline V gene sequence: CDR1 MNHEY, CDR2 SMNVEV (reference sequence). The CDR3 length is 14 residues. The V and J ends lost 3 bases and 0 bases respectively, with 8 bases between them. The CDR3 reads CASSFSQLNTEAFF. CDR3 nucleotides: TGTGCCAGCAGTTTCAGTCAGTTGAACACTGAAGCTTTCTTT.

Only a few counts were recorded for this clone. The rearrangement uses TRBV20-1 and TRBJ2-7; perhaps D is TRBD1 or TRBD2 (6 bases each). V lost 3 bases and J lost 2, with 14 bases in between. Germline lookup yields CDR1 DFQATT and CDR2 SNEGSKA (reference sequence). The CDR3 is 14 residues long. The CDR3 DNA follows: TGCAGTGCTAGTCCCGGGGGCATCACCTACGAGCAGTACTTC. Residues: CSASPGGITYEQYF.

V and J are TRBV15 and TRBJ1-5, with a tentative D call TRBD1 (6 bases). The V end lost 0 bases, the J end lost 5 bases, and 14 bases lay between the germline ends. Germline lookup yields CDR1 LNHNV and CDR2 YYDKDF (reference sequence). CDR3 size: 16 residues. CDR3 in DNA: TGTGCCACCAGCAGAGATTGGTACAGGGATTATCAGCCCCAGCATTTT. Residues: CATSRDWYRDYQPQHF.

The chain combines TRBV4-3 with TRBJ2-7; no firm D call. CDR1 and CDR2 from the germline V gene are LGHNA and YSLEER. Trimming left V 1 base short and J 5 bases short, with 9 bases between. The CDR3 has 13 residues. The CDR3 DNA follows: TGCGCCAGCAGCCAAGCCCTAGATCACGAGCAGTACTTC. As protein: CASSQALDHEQYF.

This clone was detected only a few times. The chain's CDR3 is CASSAAGDYGYTF. In DNA form, the CDR3 reads TGTGCCAGCAGTGCGGCCGGAGACTATGGCTACACCTTC. J is TRBJ1-2 and V is TRBV2; no reliable D call. CDR1 and CDR2 from the germline V gene are SNHLY and FYNNEI. This CDR3 contains 13 residues. The V end lost 4 bases, the J end lost 3 bases, and 9 bases lay between the germline ends.

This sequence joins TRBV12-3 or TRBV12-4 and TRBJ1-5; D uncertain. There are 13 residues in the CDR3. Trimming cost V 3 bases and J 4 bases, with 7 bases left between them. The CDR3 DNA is TGTGCCAGCAGTTTTCGGAATAATCAGCCCCAGCATTTT. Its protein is CASSFRNNQPQHF.

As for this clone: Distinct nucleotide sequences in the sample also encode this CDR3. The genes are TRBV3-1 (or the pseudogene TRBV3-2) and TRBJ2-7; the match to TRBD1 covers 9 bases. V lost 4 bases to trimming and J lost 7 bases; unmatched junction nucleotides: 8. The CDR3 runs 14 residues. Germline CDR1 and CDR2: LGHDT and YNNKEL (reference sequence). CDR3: CASSLGTGTGEQYF. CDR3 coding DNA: TGTGCCAGCAGCCTCGGGACAGGGACGGGGGAGCAGTACTTC.

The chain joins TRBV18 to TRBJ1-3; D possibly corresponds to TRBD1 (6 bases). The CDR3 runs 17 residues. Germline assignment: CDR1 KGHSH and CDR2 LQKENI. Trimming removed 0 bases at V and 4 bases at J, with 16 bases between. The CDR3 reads CASSPPSLGAVGNTIYF. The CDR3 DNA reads TGTGCCAGCTCACCACCTTCTTTGGGGGCAGTCGGAAACACCATATATTTT.

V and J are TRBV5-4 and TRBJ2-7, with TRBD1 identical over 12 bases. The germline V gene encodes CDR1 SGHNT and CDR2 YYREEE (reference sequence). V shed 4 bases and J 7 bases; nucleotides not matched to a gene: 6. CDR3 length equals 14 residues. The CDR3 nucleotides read TGTGCCAGCAGCCGGGACAGGGGGCTTCGGGAGCAGTACTTC. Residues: CASSRDRGLREQYF.

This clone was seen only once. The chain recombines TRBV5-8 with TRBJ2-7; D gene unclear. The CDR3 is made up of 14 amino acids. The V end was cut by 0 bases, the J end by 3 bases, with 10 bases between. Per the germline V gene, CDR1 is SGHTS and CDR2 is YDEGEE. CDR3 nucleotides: TGTGCCAGCAGCTTGGCCAGGAAGATCTACGAGCAGTACTTC. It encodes CASSLARKIYEQYF.

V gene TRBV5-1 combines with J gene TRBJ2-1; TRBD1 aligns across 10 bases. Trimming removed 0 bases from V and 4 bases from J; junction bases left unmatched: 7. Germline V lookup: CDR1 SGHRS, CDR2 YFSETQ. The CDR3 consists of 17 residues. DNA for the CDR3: TGCGCCAGCAGCTTGGACTCCCCGGACAGGGGGTACAATGAGCAGTTCTTC. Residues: CASSLDSPDRGYNEQFF.

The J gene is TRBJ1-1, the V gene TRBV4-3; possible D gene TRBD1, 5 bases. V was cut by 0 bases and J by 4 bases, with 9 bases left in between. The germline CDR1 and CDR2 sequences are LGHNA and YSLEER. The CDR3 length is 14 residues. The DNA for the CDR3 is TGCGCCAGCAGCCAAGAATGGGGGAGCACTGAAGCTTTCTTT. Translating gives CASSQEWGSTEAFF.

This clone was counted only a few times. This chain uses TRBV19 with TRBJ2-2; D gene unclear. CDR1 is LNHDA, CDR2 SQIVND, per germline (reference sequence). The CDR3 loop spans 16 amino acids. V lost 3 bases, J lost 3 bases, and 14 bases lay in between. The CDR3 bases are TGTGCCAGTAGTATTTTGGTCCCCGGTGACACCGGGGAGCTGTTTTTT. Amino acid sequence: CASSILVPGDTGELFF.

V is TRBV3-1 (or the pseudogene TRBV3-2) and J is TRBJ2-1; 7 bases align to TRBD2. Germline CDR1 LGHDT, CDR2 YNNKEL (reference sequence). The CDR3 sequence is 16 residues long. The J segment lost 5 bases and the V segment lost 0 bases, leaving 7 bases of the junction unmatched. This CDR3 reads CASSQEPGRRDNEQFF. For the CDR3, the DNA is TGTGCCAGCAGCCAAGAACCCGGGAGGAGAGACAATGAGCAGTTCTTC.

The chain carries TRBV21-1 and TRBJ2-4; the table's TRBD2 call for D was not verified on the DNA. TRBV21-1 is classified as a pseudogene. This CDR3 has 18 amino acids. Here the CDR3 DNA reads TGTGCCAGCAGCCCGTGGACTAGCGGGTCCCATTCTAAAAACATTCAGTACTTC. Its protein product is CASSPWTSGSHSKNIQYF.

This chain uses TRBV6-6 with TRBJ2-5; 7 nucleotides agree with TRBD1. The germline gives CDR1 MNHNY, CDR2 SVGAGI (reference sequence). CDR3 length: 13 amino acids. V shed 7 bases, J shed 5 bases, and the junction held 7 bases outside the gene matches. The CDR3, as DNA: TGTGCCAGCACCACAGGGGATTGGGAGACCCAGTACTTC. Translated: CASTTGDWETQYF.

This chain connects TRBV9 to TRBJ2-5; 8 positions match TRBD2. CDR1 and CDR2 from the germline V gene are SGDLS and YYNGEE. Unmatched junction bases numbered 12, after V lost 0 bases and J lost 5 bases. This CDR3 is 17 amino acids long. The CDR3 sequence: CASSVGPAGVFGETQYF. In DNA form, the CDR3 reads TGTGCCAGCAGCGTAGGCCCAGCGGGAGTTTTTGGGGAGACCCAGTACTTC.

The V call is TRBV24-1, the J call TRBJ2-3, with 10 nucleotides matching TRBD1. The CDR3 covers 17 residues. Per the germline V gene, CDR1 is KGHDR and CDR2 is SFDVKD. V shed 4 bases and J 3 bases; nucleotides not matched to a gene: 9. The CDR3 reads CATSDQGQGFGTDTQYF. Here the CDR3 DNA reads TGTGCCACCAGTGACCAGGGACAGGGGTTTGGAACAGATACGCAGTATTTT.

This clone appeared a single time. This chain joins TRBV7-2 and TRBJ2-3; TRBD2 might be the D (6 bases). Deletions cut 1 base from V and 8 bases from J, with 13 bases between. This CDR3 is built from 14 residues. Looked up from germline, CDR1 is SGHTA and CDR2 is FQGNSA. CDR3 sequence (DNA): TGTGCCAGCAGCTTAGAGGGCGGGGCCCCTACGCAGTATTTT. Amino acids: CASSLEGGAPTQYF.

The CDR3 reads CASSLGTSSYEQYF. The DNA for the CDR3 is TGTGCCAGCAGTTTAGGGACATCCTCCTACGAGCAGTACTTC. V usage is TRBV6-2 or TRBV6-3 and J usage is TRBJ2-7; D possibly corresponds to TRBD1 (6 bases). The V and J ends lost 4 bases and 0 bases respectively, with 10 bases between them. The CDR3 is 14 amino acids. The germline V gene encodes CDR1 MNHEY and CDR2 SVGEGT.

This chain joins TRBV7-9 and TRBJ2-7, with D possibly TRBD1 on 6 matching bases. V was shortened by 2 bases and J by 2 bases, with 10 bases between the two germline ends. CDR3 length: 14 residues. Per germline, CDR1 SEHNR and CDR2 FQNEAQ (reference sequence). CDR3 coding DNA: TGTGCCAGCAGCTTAACAGGGACGACCTACGAGCAGTACTTC. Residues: CASSLTGTTYEQYF.

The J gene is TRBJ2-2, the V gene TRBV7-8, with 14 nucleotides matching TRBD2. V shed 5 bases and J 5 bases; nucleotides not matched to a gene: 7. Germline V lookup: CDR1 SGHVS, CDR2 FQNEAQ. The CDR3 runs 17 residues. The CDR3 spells CASSPGLAGARTGELFF. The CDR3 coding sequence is TGTGCCAGCAGCCCGGGACTAGCGGGGGCAAGGACCGGGGAGCTGTTTTTT.